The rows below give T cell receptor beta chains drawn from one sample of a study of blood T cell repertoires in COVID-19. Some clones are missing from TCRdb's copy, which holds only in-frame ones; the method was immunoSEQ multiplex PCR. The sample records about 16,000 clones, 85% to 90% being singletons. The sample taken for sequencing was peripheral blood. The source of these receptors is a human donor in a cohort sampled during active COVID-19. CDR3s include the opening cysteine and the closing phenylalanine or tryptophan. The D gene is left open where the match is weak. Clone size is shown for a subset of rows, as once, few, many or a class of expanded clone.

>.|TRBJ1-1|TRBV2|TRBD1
CASSEAMTGGGLKAFF
TGTGCCAGCAGTGAAGCGATGACAGGGGGGGGACTGAAAGCTTTCTTT
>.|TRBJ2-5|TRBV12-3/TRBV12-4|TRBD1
CASIMTGQETQYF
TGTGCCAGCATCATGACAGGGCAAGAGACCCAGTACTTC
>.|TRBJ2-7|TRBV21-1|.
CASSKESTSGGYEQYF
TGTGCCAGCAGCAAAGAATCCACTAGCGGGGGATACGAGCAGTACTTC
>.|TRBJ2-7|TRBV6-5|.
CASGGRSYYEQYF
TGTGCCAGCGGGGGCAGGAGCTACTACGAGCAGTACTTC
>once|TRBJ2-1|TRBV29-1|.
CSVDSRGNEQFF
TGCAGCGTTGATTCTCGGGGGAATGAGCAGTTCTTC
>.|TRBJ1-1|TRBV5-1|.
CASSPNRQGPEAFF
TGCGCCAGCAGCCCGAACCGCCAGGGTCCTGAAGCTTTCTTT
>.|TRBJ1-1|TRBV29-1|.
CSALEPGSEAFF
TGCAGCGCCCTCGAACCCGGGTCTGAAGCTTTCTTT
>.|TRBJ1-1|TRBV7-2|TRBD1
CASSPTGGENTEAFF
TGTGCCAGCAGCCCGACAGGGGGGGAGAACACTGAAGCTTTCTTT
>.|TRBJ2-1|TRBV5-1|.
CASSLVSAHTNEQFF
TGCGCCAGCAGCTTGGTCAGCGCACATACCAATGAGCAGTTCTTC
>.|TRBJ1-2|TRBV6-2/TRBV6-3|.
CASSYSGGRLRGYTF
TGTGCCAGCAGTTACAGCGGGGGGAGACTGCGTGGCTACACCTTC
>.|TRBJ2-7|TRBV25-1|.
CASTQTGKQYF
TGTGCCAGCACCCAGACGGGGAAGCAGTACTTC
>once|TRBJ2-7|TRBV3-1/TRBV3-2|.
CASSQDSGAFYEQYF
TGTGCCAGCAGCCAAGATTCCGGAGCCTTTTACGAGCAGTACTTC
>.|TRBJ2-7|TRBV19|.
CASSGVGVSYEQYF
TGTGCCAGTAGTGGCGTAGGGGTATCCTACGAGCAGTACTTC
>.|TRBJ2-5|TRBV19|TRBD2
CASSFGTRGETQYF
TGTGCCAGTAGTTTTGGGACTAGAGGAGAGACCCAGTACTTC
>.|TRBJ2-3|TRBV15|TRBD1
CATSTLNRGRTDTQYF
TGTGCCACCAGCACTCTCAACAGGGGTCGGACAGATACGCAGTATTTT
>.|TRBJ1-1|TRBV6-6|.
CASLTGSDTEAFF
TGTGCCAGCCTCACAGGGTCGGACACTGAAGCTTTCTTT
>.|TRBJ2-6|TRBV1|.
CTSSQDGLCFSGANVLTF
TGCACCAGCAGCCAAGACGGTCTATGCTTCTCTGGGGCCAACGTCCTGACTTTC
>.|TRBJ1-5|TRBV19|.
CASSIAYRRSNQPQHF
TGTGCCAGTAGTATCGCCTACAGACGGAGCAATCAGCCCCAGCATTTT
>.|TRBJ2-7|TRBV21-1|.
CASTLEKTGGPPYEQYF
TGTGCCAGCACTTTAGAAAAGACGGGGGGGCCCCCCTACGAGCAGTACTTC
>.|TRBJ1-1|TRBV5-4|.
CASSLDPTLAGEAFF
TGTGCCAGCAGCTTGGACCCGACACTCGCGGGGGAAGCTTTCTTT
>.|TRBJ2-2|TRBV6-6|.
CASSYGGSGAGELFF
TGTGCCAGCAGTTACGGGGGCTCCGGGGCCGGGGAGCTGTTTTTT
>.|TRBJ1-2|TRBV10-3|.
CAISDGGLDYGYTF
TGTGCCATCAGTGACGGGGGTCTGGACTATGGCTACACCTTC
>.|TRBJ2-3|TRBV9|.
CASSVGPNQGGETYTQYF
TGTGCCAGCAGCGTAGGTCCCAATCAAGGGGGGGAAACGTATACGCAGTATTTT
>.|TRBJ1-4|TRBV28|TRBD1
CASSLPTGRAEKLFF
TGTGCCAGCAGTTTGCCGACAGGGCGCGCTGAAAAACTGTTTTTT
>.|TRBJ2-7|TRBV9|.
CASSVEAGYEDEQYF
TGTGCCAGCAGCGTAGAGGCAGGGTACGAAGACGAGCAGTACTTC